This T cell receptor (beta chain) was captured in a study of T cells after yellow fever vaccination. General observations from the study: Clonotypes shared by both compartments, CD4 and CD8, made up a small share. Re-detected after boosting: most primary clones, 96% of CD4 and less than 90% of CD8.

UMIs and a universal primer site were added when TCR cDNA was made by 5'RACE template switching. TCRdb analysed the 5' RACE reads with MiXCR anew, one entry per CDR3 protein. The top ten hold 2.5% of the sample, which has 100,000 to 150,000 distinct CDR3 sequences, nearly 7.5% seen once. There are 13 residues in the CDR3. Germline CDR1 MNHNY, CDR2 SVGAGI (reference sequence). Trimming stripped 8 bases from V and 6 bases from J, with 16 bases between. This clonotype was counted at least ten times. Its antigen is unidentified. The V gene is TRBV6-6, the J gene TRBJ1-2, with D tentatively TRBD1 (6 bases). Specimen: CD4+ T cells sorted from PBMCs, collected more than 8 days after the first yellow fever vaccination. The sequence was obtained from a man younger than 30 who received the YFV17D yellow fever vaccine. The CDR3 DNA sequence: TGTGCCAGCCTCGGGGGGCCGGAGGATGGCTACACCTTC. Translation: CASLGGPEDGYTF.